Below are 20 T cell receptor beta chains sequenced from a single sample in a study of cytomegalovirus exposure and HLA in healthy donors. This PCR relied on a set of 60 Vbeta primers and 13 Jbeta primers. Profiled with immunoSEQ multiplex PCR; TCRdb holds only in-frame clones, not every one. Among 150,000 or so clones listed, about 80% were seen once. The sequenced sample consisted of PBMCs. The source is a man in his forties or fifties in good health and CMV-seropositive.

The chain joins TRBV10-1 to TRBJ2-2; TRBD2 matches at 10 bases. J lost 6 bases, V lost 4 bases, and 5 bases had no gene match. The length of the CDR3 is 15 residues. Germline CDR1 is WNHNN and CDR2 is SYGVQD (reference sequence). CDR3 loop: CASSGRAGGAGELFF. CDR3 bases: TGCGCCAGCAGTGGCCGAGCGGGAGGGGCCGGGGAGCTGTTTTTT.

The V call is TRBV7-2, the J call TRBJ2-4; a possible D gene is TRBD1 (6 bases). Per the germline V gene, CDR1 is SGHTA and CDR2 is FQGNSA. The V end was cut by 4 bases, the J end by 6 bases, with 10 bases between. CDR3 length equals 13 residues. The DNA of the CDR3 is TGTGCCAGCAGCTCCAGCAGGGGAAACATTCAGTACTTC. This encodes CASSSSRGNIQYF.

The V gene is TRBV5-4, the J gene TRBJ1-3; a weak D match, TRBD1 (6 bases). The germline CDR1 and CDR2 sequences are SGHNT and YYREEE (reference sequence). V shed 4 bases and J shed 3 bases, with 20 bases lying between them. CDR3 length equals 17 residues. This CDR3 reads CASSPGGGGLVGNTIYF. The CDR3 nucleotides are TGTGCCAGCAGCCCGGGAGGGGGGGGACTGGTTGGAAACACCATATATTTT.

The chain links TRBV28 to TRBJ2-5, with 7 nucleotides matching TRBD2. Germline V gives CDR1 MDHEN, CDR2 SYDVKM. The CDR3 is 14 amino acids. Trimming cost V 3 bases and J 5 bases; bases outside gene matches: 6. CDR3 coding DNA: TGTGCCAGCAGTTTCCGTAGCGGGCGGGAGACCCAGTACTTC. It encodes CASSFRSGRETQYF.

This chain joins TRBV7-2 and TRBJ2-7; a weak D match, TRBD2 (5 bases). The germline V gene encodes CDR1 SGHTA and CDR2 FQGNSA. This CDR3 has 14 residues. V was clipped by 1 base and J by 6 bases, with 13 bases between them. CDR3 region: CASSLVGSGGEQYF. DNA of the CDR3: TGTGCCAGCAGCTTAGTAGGGAGTGGCGGCGAGCAGTACTTC. The complete variable domain, with remaining parts taken from reference TRBV7-2 and TRBJ2-7, reads GAGVSQSPSNKVTEKGKDVELRCDPISGHTALYWYRQSLGQGLEFLIYFQGNSAPDKSGLPSDRFSAERTGGSVSTLTIQRTQQEDSAVYLCASSLVGSGGEQYFGPGTRLTVT.

As for this clone: The junction shows a germline mismatch at one end, possibly a read error. The CDR3 spells CSSSLEPGMGNTEAFF. For the CDR3, the DNA is TGTTCCAGCAGCTTAGAACCGGGGATGGGGAACACTGAAGCTTTCTTT. This rearrangement joins TRBV7-9 to TRBJ1-1; D is undetermined. Germline V gene lookup returns CDR1 SEHNR and CDR2 FQNEAQ (reference sequence). CDR3 length: 16 amino acids.

The chain is built from TRBV2 and TRBJ2-3, with 13 bases that match TRBD2. The CDR3 loop spans 14 amino acids. In germline, CDR1 is SNHLY, CDR2 FYNNEI. Trimming at V came to 4 bases and at J to 5 bases, leaving 0 bases not matched to a gene. CDR3 coding DNA: TGTGCCAGCAGTGGGACTAGCGGGAGAGATACGCAGTATTTT. Translated, it gives CASSGTSGRDTQYF.

This clone was observed a handful of times. V gene TRBV6-1 combines with J gene TRBJ1-5; 7 bases align to TRBD1. J lost 3 bases, V lost 4 bases, and 6 bases had no gene match. CDR1 is MNHNS, CDR2 SASEGT, per germline. This CDR3 has 15 residues. The CDR3, as DNA: TGTGCCAGCAGTGTATCGGGACAGAACAATCAGCCCCAGCATTTT. It codes for CASSVSGQNNQPQHF.

This clone was picked up one time. The chain has TRBV5-1 and TRBJ2-1, with 7 bases that match TRBD2. The ends lost 4 bases at V and 7 bases at J; junction bases unmatched: 11. CDR1 is SGHRS, CDR2 YFSETQ, per germline. The CDR3 has 15 residues. The CDR3 DNA is TGCGCCAGCAGCCTGGAGTTGGCTAGCGGAAATGAGCAGTTCTTC. This translates into CASSLELASGNEQFF. Complete variable domain (other parts from reference TRBV5-1 and TRBJ2-1): KAGVTQTPRYLIKTRGQQVTLSCSPISGHRSVSWYQQTPGQGLQFLFEYFSETQRNKGNFPGRFSGRQFSNSRSEMNVSTLELGDSALYLCASSLELASGNEQFFGPGTRLTVL.

The chain joins TRBV19 to TRBJ1-1; no clear D. The CDR3 totals 13 residues. V was shortened by 7 bases and J by 4 bases, with 13 bases between the two germline ends. CDR1 and CDR2 from the germline V gene are LNHDA and SQIVND (reference sequence). CDR3 coding DNA: TGTGCCAGTACCGTTGGCCGAGGCACTGAAGCTTTCTTT. Residues: CASTVGRGTEAFF.

Here the CDR3 reads CASSVGQESSYEQYF. The CDR3 DNA is TGTGCCAGCAGCGTGGGGCAGGAGAGCTCCTACGAGCAGTACTTC. V usage is TRBV9 and J usage is TRBJ2-7; maybe TRBD1 (5 bases). Germline V gives CDR1 SGDLS, CDR2 YYNGEE. The CDR3 contains 15 residues. Between the trimmed V and J ends, which lost 2 bases and 0 bases, there was a span of 12 bases.

A few counts support this clone. V usage is TRBV6-5 and J usage is TRBJ2-1; maybe TRBD1 (6 bases). CDR1 MNHEY and CDR2 SVGAGI come from the germline V gene. The CDR3 is made up of 14 amino acids. V was pared by 7 bases and J by 5 bases, with 15 bases between. In DNA form, the CDR3 reads TGTGCCAGCACCGAAACAGGGAACCACAATGAGCAGTTCTTC. Translated: CASTETGNHNEQFF.

The chain uses TRBV2 and TRBJ1-1, with 7 nucleotides matching TRBD1. Germline lookup yields CDR1 SNHLY and CDR2 FYNNEI. The CDR3 is 13 amino acids. The ends lost 6 bases at V and 6 bases at J; junction bases unmatched: 7. In nucleotides, the CDR3 is TGTGCCAGCAGGCTGGCCAGGGGGTCTGAAGCTTTCTTT. Translating gives CASRLARGSEAFF.

V usage is TRBV2 and J usage is TRBJ2-3; 8 bases map to TRBD2. Germline values: CDR1 SNHLY, CDR2 FYNNEI. The CDR3 loop spans 15 amino acids. The V gene end was trimmed by 6 bases and the J gene end by 0 bases; junction bases not matched to a gene: 5. The CDR3 sequence: CASRRASGSTDTQYF. The CDR3 DNA is TGTGCCAGCAGGAGGGCTAGCGGGAGCACAGATACGCAGTATTTT.

This chain joins TRBV10-2 and TRBJ1-1; D gene unclear. V was pared by 8 bases and J by 6 bases, with 10 bases between. The germline V gene encodes CDR1 WSHSY and CDR2 SAAADI. The CDR3 is 11 amino acids. CDR3 DNA sequence: TGCGCCAGCTCTAAGCAGGCTGAAGCTTTCTTT. The encoded protein is CASSKQAEAFF.

The chain has TRBV11-2 and TRBJ2-3; 10 positions match TRBD2. The V and J ends lost 2 bases and 2 bases, in that order; junction bases with no gene match: 4. The CDR3 runs 16 residues. CDR1 SGHAT and CDR2 FQNNGV come from the germline V gene. CDR3 residues: CASSLSGRANTDTQYF. As DNA, the CDR3 is TGTGCCAGCAGCTTAAGCGGGAGGGCCAACACAGATACGCAGTATTTT.

This clone was found a few times. The chain links TRBV11-3 to TRBJ2-2; tentative D call: TRBD2 (5 bases). Germline V lookup: CDR1 SGHNT, CDR2 YENEEA. V was pared by 5 bases and J by 4 bases, with 8 bases between. The CDR3 covers 13 residues. Written as DNA, the CDR3 is TGTGCCAGCAGCCCCAGCGGCACCGGGGAGCTGTTTTTT. This codes for CASSPSGTGELFF.

The J gene is TRBJ2-7, the V gene TRBV5-1; weak D call: TRBD1 (6 bases). Germline CDR1 is SGHRS and CDR2 is YFSETQ. This CDR3 region has 15 residues. Trimming took 1 base from V and 0 from J, leaving 11 bases between them. In DNA form, the CDR3 reads TGCGCCAGCAGCTTGCTGGGGGACACCTCCTACGAGCAGTACTTC. Translated, it gives CASSLLGDTSYEQYF.

This clone was found once. V is TRBV9 and J is TRBJ2-1; D is unresolved. Germline CDR1 reads SGDLS; CDR2 reads YYNGEE. Trimming pared 2 bases from V and 9 bases from J, leaving 6 bases between. The CDR3 is made up of 11 amino acids. CDR3 residues: CASSVIPEQFF. Written as DNA, the CDR3 is TGTGCCAGCAGCGTTATCCCTGAGCAGTTCTTC.

This rearrangement joins TRBV12-5 to TRBJ1-1, with D perhaps TRBD1 (6 bases). The CDR3 totals 18 residues. Trimming pared 6 bases from V and 3 bases from J, leaving 26 bases between. CDR1 is LGHNT, CDR2 FRNRAP, per germline. Here the CDR3 reads CASGPGREVLQGDTEAFF. The CDR3 DNA is TGTGCTAGTGGACCCGGTCGGGAAGTGCTACAGGGAGACACTGAAGCTTTCTTT.